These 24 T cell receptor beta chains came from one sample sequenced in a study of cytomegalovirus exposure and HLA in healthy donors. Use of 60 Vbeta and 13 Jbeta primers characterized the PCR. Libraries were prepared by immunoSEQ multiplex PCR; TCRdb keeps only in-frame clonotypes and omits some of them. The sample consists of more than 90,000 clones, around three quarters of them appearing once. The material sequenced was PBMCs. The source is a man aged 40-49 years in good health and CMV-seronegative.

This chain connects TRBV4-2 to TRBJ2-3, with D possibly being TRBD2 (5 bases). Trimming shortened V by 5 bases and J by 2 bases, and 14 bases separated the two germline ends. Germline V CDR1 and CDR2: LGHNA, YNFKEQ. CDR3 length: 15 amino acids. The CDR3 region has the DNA TGTGCCAGCAGCAGGTTAGCGTCCAACACAGATACGCAGTATTTT. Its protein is CASSRLASNTDTQYF.

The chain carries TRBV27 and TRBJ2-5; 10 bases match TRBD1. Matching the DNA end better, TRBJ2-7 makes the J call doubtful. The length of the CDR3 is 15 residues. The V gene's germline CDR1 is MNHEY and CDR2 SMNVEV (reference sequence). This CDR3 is CASGIWTGGLYEQYF. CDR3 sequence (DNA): TGTGCCAGCGGAATATGGACAGGGGGACTCTACGAGCAGTACTTC.

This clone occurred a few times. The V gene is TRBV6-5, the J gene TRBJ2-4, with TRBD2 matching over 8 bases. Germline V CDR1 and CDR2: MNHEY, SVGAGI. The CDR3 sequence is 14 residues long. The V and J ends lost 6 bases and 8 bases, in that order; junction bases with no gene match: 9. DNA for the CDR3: TGTGCCAGCAGCAGAGCGGGGGCCCGGGACATTCAGTACTTC. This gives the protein CASSRAGARDIQYF.

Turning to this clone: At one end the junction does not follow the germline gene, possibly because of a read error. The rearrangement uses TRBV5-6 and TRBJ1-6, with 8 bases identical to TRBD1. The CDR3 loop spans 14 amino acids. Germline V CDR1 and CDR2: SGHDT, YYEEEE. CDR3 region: CASSFSDRASPLYF. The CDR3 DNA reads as TGTGCCAGCAGCTTCTCGGACAGGGCTTCACCCCTCTACTTT.

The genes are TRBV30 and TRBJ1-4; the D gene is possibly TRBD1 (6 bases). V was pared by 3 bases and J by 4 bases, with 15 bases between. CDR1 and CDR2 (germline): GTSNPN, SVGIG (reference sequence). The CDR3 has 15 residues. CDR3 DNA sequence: TGTGCCTGGAGCTCCCTCGGACAGTTTAATGAAAAACTGTTTTTT. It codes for CAWSSLGQFNEKLFF.

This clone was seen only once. Here the CDR3 reads CASSLDKAFF. In nucleotides, the CDR3 is TGTGCCAGCAGCTTGGACAAAGCTTTCTTT. The chain carries TRBV7-9 and TRBJ1-1; tentatively, D is TRBD1 (5 bases). The CDR3 loop spans 10 amino acids. Trimming shortened V by 3 bases and J by 9 bases, and 5 bases separated the two germline ends. The germline gives CDR1 SEHNR, CDR2 FQNEAQ (reference sequence).

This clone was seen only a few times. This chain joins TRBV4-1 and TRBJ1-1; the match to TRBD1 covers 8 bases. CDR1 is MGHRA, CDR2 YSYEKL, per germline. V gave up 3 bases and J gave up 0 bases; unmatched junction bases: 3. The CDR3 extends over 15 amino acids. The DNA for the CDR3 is TGCGCCAGCAGCCAGACAGGGGACCTGAACACTGAAGCTTTCTTT. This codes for CASSQTGDLNTEAFF.

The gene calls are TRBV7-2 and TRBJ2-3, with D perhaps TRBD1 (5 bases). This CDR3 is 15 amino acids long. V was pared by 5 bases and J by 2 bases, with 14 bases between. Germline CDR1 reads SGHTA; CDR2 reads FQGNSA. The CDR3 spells CASSPPPGITDTQYF. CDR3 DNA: TGTGCCAGCAGCCCCCCCCCAGGGATCACAGATACGCAGTATTTT.

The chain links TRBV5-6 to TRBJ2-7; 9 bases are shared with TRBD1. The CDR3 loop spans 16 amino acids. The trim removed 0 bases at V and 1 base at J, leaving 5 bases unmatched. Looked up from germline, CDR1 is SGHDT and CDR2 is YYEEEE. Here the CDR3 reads CASSLGGQGRSYEQYF. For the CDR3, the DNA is TGTGCCAGCAGCTTGGGGGGACAGGGAAGGTCCTACGAGCAGTACTTC.

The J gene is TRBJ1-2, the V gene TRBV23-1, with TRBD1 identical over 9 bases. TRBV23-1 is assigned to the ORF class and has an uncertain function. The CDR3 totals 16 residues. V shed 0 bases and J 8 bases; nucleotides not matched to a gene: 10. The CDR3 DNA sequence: TGCGCCAGCAGTCAATCATCTTCCCGGGACAGGGAGGGCTACACCTTC. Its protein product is CASSQSSSRDREGYTF.

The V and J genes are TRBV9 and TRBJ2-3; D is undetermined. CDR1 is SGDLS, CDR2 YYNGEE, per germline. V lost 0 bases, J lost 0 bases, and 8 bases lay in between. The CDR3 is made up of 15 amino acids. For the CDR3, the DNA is TGTGCCAGCAGCGTAGCTCCGACTAGCACAGATACGCAGTATTTT. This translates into CASSVAPTSTDTQYF.

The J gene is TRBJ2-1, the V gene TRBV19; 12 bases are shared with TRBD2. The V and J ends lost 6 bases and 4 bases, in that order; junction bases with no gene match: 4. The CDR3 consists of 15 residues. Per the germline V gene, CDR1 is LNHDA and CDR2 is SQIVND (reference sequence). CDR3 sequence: CASSRTSGEYNEQFF. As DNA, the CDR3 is TGTGCCAGTAGCCGGACTAGCGGGGAATACAATGAGCAGTTCTTC.

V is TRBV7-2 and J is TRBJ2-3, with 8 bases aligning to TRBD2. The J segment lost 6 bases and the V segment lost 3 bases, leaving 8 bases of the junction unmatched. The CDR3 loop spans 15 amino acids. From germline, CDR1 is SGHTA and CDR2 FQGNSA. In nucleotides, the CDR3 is TGTGCCAGCAGCTTCTTAACGGGGGGGCAGGATACGCAGTATTTT. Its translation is CASSFLTGGQDTQYF.

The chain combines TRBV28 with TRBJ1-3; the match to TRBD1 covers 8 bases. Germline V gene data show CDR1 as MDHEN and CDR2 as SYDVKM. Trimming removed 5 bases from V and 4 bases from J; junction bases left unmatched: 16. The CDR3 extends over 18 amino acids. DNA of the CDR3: TGTGCCAGCAGTCTTTCGACAGGGGTTGGGTATCTCGGAAACACCATATATTTT. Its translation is CASSLSTGVGYLGNTIYF.

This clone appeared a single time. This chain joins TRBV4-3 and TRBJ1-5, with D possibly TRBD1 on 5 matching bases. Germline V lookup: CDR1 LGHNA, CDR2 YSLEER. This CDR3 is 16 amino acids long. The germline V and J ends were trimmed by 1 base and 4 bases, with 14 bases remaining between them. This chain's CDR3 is CASSQGTTGGNQPQHF. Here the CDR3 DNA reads TGCGCCAGCAGCCAAGGGACAACAGGTGGGAATCAGCCCCAGCATTTT.

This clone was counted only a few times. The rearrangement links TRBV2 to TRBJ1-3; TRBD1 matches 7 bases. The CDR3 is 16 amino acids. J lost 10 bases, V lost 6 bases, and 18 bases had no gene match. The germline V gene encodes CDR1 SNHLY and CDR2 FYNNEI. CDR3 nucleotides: TGTGCCAGCAGCCTCCCCCGGGACAGTCCTTCAAGGACCATATATTTT. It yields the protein CASSLPRDSPSRTIYF.

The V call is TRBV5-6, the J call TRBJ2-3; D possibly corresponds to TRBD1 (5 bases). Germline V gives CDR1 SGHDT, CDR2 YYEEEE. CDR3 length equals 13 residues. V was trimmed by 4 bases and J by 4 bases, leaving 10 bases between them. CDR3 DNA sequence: TGTGCCAGCAGCACAGGACCGCCAGATACGCAGTATTTT. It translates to CASSTGPPDTQYF.

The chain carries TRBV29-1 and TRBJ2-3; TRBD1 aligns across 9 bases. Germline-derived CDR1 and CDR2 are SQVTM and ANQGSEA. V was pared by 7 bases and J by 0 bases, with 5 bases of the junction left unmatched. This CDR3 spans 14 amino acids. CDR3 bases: TGCAGCGCAGTACAGGGGGCGAGCACAGATACGCAGTATTTT. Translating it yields CSAVQGASTDTQYF.

The chain's CDR3 is CASSPSRLAGGTDTQYF. The CDR3 DNA reads as TGTGCCAGCAGCCCCTCCCGACTAGCGGGGGGCACAGATACGCAGTATTTT. The chain is built from TRBV7-8 and TRBJ2-3, with 12 bases identical to TRBD2. CDR1 SGHVS and CDR2 FQNEAQ come from the germline V gene. The CDR3 is 17 amino acids. Losses at the gene ends were 5 bases for V and 1 base for J; bases not matched to a gene: 7.

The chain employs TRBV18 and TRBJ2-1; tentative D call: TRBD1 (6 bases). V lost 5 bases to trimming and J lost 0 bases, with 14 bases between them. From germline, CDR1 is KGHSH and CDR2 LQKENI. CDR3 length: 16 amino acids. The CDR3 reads CASSVGQTSSYNEQFF. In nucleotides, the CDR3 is TGTGCCAGCTCAGTTGGACAGACGAGCTCCTACAATGAGCAGTTCTTC.

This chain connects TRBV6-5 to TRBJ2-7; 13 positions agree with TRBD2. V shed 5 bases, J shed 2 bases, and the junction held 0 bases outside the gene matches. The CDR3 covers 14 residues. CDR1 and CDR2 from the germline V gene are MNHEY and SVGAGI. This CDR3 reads CASSTSGGAYEQYF. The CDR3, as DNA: TGTGCCAGCAGTACTAGCGGGGGGGCCTACGAGCAGTACTTC.

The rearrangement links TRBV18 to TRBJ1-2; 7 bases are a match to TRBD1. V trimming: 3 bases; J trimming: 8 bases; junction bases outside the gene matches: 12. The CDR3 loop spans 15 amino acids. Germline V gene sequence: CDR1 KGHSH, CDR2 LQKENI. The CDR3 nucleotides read TGTGCCAGCTCACCGGAATTTGACAGGGTAGAGGGCTACACCTTC. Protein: CASSPEFDRVEGYTF.

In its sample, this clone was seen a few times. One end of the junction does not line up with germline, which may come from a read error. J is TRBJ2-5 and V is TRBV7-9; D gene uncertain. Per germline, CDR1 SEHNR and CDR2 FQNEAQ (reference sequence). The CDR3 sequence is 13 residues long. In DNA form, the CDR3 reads TGTTCCAGCAGCTTAGGGCCCCAAGAGACCCAGTACTTC. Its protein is CSSSLGPQETQYF.

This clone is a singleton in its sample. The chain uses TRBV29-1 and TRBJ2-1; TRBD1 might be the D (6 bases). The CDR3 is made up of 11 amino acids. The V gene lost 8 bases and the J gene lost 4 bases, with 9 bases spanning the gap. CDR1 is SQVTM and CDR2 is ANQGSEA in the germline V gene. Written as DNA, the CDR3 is TGCAGCAAACAGGGTTACAATGAGCAGTTCTTC. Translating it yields CSKQGYNEQFF.